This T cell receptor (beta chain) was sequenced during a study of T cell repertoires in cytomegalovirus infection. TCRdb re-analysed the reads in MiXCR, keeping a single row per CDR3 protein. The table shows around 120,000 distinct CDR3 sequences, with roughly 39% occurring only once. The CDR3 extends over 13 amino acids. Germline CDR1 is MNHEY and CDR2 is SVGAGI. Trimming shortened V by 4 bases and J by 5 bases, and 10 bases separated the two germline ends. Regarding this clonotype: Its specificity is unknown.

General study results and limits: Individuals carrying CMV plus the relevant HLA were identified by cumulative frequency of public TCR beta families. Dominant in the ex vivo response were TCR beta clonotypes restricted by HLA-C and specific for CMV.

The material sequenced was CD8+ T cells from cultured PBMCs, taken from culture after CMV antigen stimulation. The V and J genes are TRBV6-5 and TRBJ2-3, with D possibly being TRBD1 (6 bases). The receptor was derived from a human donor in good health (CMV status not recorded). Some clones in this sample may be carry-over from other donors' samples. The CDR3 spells CASSSKGVDTQYF. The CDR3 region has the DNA TGTGCCAGCAGTTCAAAGGGGGTAGATACGCAGTATTTT.